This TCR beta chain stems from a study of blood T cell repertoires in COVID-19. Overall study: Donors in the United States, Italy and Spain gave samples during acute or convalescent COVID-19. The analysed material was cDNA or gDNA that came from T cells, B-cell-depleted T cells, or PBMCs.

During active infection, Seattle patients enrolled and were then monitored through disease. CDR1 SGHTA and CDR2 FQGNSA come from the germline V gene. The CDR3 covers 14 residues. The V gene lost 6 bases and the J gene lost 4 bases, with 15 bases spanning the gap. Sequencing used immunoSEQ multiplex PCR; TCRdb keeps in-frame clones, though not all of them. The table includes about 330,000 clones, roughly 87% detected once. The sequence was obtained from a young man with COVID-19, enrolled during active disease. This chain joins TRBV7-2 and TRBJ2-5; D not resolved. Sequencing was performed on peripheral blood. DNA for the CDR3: TGTGCCAGCAGTCAGATCGACACCTTAGAGACCCAGTACTTC. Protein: CASSQIDTLETQYF.